This T cell receptor (beta chain) was identified in a study of T cells in Graves' hyperthyroidism and ophthalmopathy. The CDR3 regions of TCR beta were amplified from RNA transcripts. Primed by the HTBI set, a first-round RT-PCR was run on the TCR CDR3. Each CDR3 protein is one row after TCRdb ran MiXCR on the multiplex PCR reads. The sample holds 350,000 to 400,000 distinct CDR3 sequences, about 18% seen once. The germline gives CDR1 SGHNT, CDR2 YENEEA. V lost 1 base and J lost 5; bases outside the gene matches: 7. CDR3 size: 15 residues. Newly diagnosed hyperthyroidism, duration under 2 months, in patients aged 18 to 65. In its sample, this clonotype was seen a few times.

Sequencing was done on a sample of blood. The chain employs TRBV11-3 and TRBJ2-5, with TRBD2 matching 7 bases. This TCR came from a woman aged 18-29 years with Graves' hyperthyroidism. The CDR3 nucleotides are TGTGCCAGCAGCTTAGCCCCCGGGGGAGGGGAGACCCAGTACTTC. Encoded protein: CASSLAPGGGETQYF.